This is a list of T cell receptor beta chains from one sample in a study of blood T cell repertoires in COVID-19. Sequenced by immunoSEQ multiplex PCR; TCRdb stores in-frame clones only, minus some. The data hold fewer than 60,000 clones, with 65% to 85% observed a single time. Sequenced input: peripheral blood. Receptors were obtained from a human donor in a cohort sampled during active COVID-19. The CDR3 runs from the conserved cysteine through the conserved F or W. The order of the fields is V gene, D gene, J gene, clone size, CDR3 protein, CDR3 DNA. The D gene is left open where the match is weak. Not every row has a clone size; where given, it reads once, few, many or a size class.

V gene: TRBV28; D gene: .; J gene: TRBJ2-7; clone size: .; CDR3 protein: CASSSLGEQYF; CDR3 DNA: TGTGCCAGCAGTTCCCTCGGCGAGCAGTACTTC
V gene: TRBV7-9; D gene: TRBD1; J gene: TRBJ2-3; clone size: .; CDR3 protein: CASSSDRGETDTQYF; CDR3 DNA: TGTGCCAGCAGCTCCGACAGGGGAGAGACAGATACGCAGTATTTT
V gene: TRBV27; D gene: .; J gene: TRBJ1-2; clone size: .; CDR3 protein: CASSPGLGRQSNLYGYTF; CDR3 DNA: TGTGCCAGCAGTCCCGGGTTGGGAAGACAGTCTAATCTCTATGGCTACACCTTC
V gene: TRBV7-7; D gene: TRBD1; J gene: TRBJ2-5; clone size: .; CDR3 protein: CASSLARRDRGQETQYF; CDR3 DNA: TGTGCCAGCAGCTTAGCCCGTCGGGACAGGGGGCAAGAGACCCAGTACTTC
V gene: TRBV30; D gene: .; J gene: TRBJ2-3; clone size: .; CDR3 protein: CAWSRGSRANSDTQYF; CDR3 DNA: TGTGCCTGGAGTAGGGGGTCAAGGGCAAACTCAGATACGCAGTATTTT
V gene: TRBV9; D gene: .; J gene: TRBJ1-3; clone size: .; CDR3 protein: CASSVEVAGNTIYF; CDR3 DNA: TGTGCCAGCAGCGTAGAAGTAGCTGGAAACACCATATATTTT
V gene: TRBV9; D gene: .; J gene: TRBJ2-1; clone size: few; CDR3 protein: CASSEGDYNEQFF; CDR3 DNA: TGTGCCAGCTCCGAGGGGGACTACAATGAGCAGTTCTTC
V gene: TRBV15; D gene: .; J gene: TRBJ2-1; clone size: few; CDR3 protein: CATSRGGGRLSSYNEQFF; CDR3 DNA: TGTGCCACCAGCAGAGGGGGGGGGCGGCTGAGCTCCTACAATGAGCAGTTCTTC
V gene: TRBV18; D gene: .; J gene: TRBJ1-3; clone size: once; CDR3 protein: CASSSSWGVGSGNTIYF; CDR3 DNA: TGTGCCAGCTCATCTAGCTGGGGAGTAGGCTCTGGAAACACCATATATTTT
V gene: TRBV3-1/TRBV3-2; D gene: TRBD1; J gene: TRBJ1-5; clone size: .; CDR3 protein: CASSLGTGGYQPQHF; CDR3 DNA: TGTGCCAGCAGCCTGGGGACAGGGGGGTATCAGCCCCAGCATTTT
V gene: TRBV11-2; D gene: TRBD1; J gene: TRBJ2-7; clone size: .; CDR3 protein: CASRHPGQSSYEQYF; CDR3 DNA: TGTGCCAGCAGACACCCGGGACAGAGCTCCTACGAGCAGTACTTC
V gene: TRBV4-3; D gene: .; J gene: TRBJ1-2; clone size: medium-sized; CDR3 protein: CASSQQGSFRHGYTF; CDR3 DNA: TGCGCCAGCAGCCAACAGGGCAGTTTTCGACATGGCTACACCTTC
V gene: TRBV4-3; D gene: TRBD1; J gene: TRBJ1-2; clone size: .; CDR3 protein: CASSQVKQGANYGYTF; CDR3 DNA: TGCGCCAGCAGCCAGGTCAAACAGGGGGCCAATTATGGCTACACCTTC
V gene: TRBV6-5; D gene: .; J gene: TRBJ1-1; clone size: .; CDR3 protein: CASTTPRVGGTEAFF; CDR3 DNA: TGTGCCAGCACCACCCCCCGGGTAGGTGGCACTGAAGCTTTCTTT
V gene: TRBV3-1/TRBV3-2; D gene: TRBD1; J gene: TRBJ1-2; clone size: .; CDR3 protein: CASSLTGTGYYGYTF; CDR3 DNA: TGTGCCAGCAGCCTAACCGGGACAGGATACTATGGCTACACCTTC
V gene: TRBV15; D gene: TRBD1; J gene: TRBJ2-7; clone size: .; CDR3 protein: CATSGGTGRYEQYF; CDR3 DNA: TGTGCCACCAGCGGAGGGACAGGACGCTACGAGCAGTACTTC
V gene: TRBV6-5; D gene: .; J gene: TRBJ2-7; clone size: .; CDR3 protein: CASSTTGIEQYF; CDR3 DNA: TGTGCCAGCAGTACAACAGGCATCGAGCAGTACTTC
V gene: TRBV5-1; D gene: TRBD2; J gene: TRBJ2-1; clone size: .; CDR3 protein: CASSPFLAGGSNEQFF; CDR3 DNA: TGCGCCAGCAGCCCTTTTCTAGCGGGAGGGTCCAATGAGCAGTTCTTC
V gene: TRBV9; D gene: .; J gene: TRBJ2-2; clone size: .; CDR3 protein: CASSEGLLNTGELFF; CDR3 DNA: TGTGCCAGCAGCGAGGGACTTTTGAACACCGGGGAGCTGTTTTTT
V gene: TRBV11-2; D gene: .; J gene: TRBJ2-5; clone size: once; CDR3 protein: CASSLVGQPGETQYF; CDR3 DNA: TGTGCCAGCAGCCTCGTCGGACAGCCAGGGGAGACCCAGTACTTC
V gene: TRBV19; D gene: .; J gene: TRBJ2-5; clone size: .; CDR3 protein: CASSRRGFQETQYF; CDR3 DNA: TGTGCCAGTAGCCGTCGAGGATTTCAAGAGACCCAGTACTTC
V gene: TRBV15; D gene: .; J gene: TRBJ2-7; clone size: medium-sized; CDR3 protein: CATSRDRGPYEQYF; CDR3 DNA: TGTGCCACCAGCAGAGATCGTGGGCCCTACGAGCAGTACTTC
V gene: TRBV3-1/TRBV3-2; D gene: .; J gene: TRBJ2-7; clone size: .; CDR3 protein: CASSSYGYEQYF; CDR3 DNA: TGTGCCAGCAGCTCCTACGGCTACGAGCAGTACTTC
V gene: TRBV7-2; D gene: .; J gene: TRBJ1-5; clone size: .; CDR3 protein: CASSVMSGVRQPQHF; CDR3 DNA: TGTGCCAGCAGCGTTATGTCCGGGGTACGTCAGCCCCAGCATTTT
V gene: TRBV5-4; D gene: TRBD2; J gene: TRBJ2-1; clone size: .; CDR3 protein: CASSSPPAGAHNEQFF; CDR3 DNA: TGTGCCAGCAGCTCACCCCCAGCGGGAGCCCACAATGAGCAGTTCTTC
V gene: TRBV5-1; D gene: TRBD1; J gene: TRBJ2-7; clone size: medium-sized; CDR3 protein: CASSFRTGDHEQYF; CDR3 DNA: TGCGCCAGCAGCTTTAGGACAGGGGACCACGAGCAGTACTTC
V gene: TRBV7-9; D gene: TRBD1; J gene: TRBJ1-1; clone size: once; CDR3 protein: CASSFTGTANTEAFF; CDR3 DNA: TGTGCCAGCAGTTTTACCGGGACAGCGAACACTGAAGCTTTCTTT
V gene: TRBV18; D gene: TRBD1; J gene: TRBJ2-5; clone size: .; CDR3 protein: CASSPTGQETQYF; CDR3 DNA: TGTGCCAGCTCACCGACAGGGCAAGAGACCCAGTACTTC
V gene: TRBV5-1; D gene: TRBD1; J gene: TRBJ2-5; clone size: .; CDR3 protein: CASSPSGDRGETQYF; CDR3 DNA: TGCGCCAGCAGCCCATCAGGGGACAGGGGAGAGACCCAGTACTTC
V gene: TRBV7-3; D gene: TRBD2; J gene: TRBJ2-1; clone size: once; CDR3 protein: CASSLMGGGADGQFF; CDR3 DNA: TGTGCCAGCAGCTTAATGGGCGGGGGGGCCGATGGCCAGTTCTTC
V gene: TRBV11-2; D gene: .; J gene: TRBJ1-1; clone size: .; CDR3 protein: CASSFQTPNTEAFF; CDR3 DNA: TGTGCCAGCAGCTTTCAGACACCGAACACTGAAGCTTTCTTT
V gene: TRBV2; D gene: TRBD1; J gene: TRBJ2-5; clone size: .; CDR3 protein: CASSSRTGVETQYF; CDR3 DNA: TGTGCCAGCAGCTCTCGGACAGGGGTAGAGACCCAGTACTTC
V gene: TRBV2; D gene: TRBD2; J gene: TRBJ2-7; clone size: .; CDR3 protein: CASRGAGGEIEQYF; CDR3 DNA: TGTGCCAGCAGGGGAGCGGGAGGAGAGATCGAGCAGTACTTC
V gene: TRBV7-2; D gene: TRBD1; J gene: TRBJ1-3; clone size: .; CDR3 protein: CASSLEGAGGNTIYF; CDR3 DNA: TGTGCCAGCAGCTTAGAGGGGGCTGGAGGAAACACCATATATTTT
V gene: TRBV2; D gene: .; J gene: TRBJ1-2; clone size: .; CDR3 protein: CASSVNGPYRAF; CDR3 DNA: TGTGCCAGCAGTGTGAATGGCCCATACCGTGCCTTC
V gene: TRBV7-9; D gene: .; J gene: TRBJ1-2; clone size: .; CDR3 protein: CASTPTNRDYGYTF; CDR3 DNA: TGTGCCAGCACCCCTACAAACCGGGACTATGGCTACACCTTC
V gene: TRBV7-3; D gene: .; J gene: TRBJ2-2; clone size: few; CDR3 protein: CASSLNGGNTGELFF; CDR3 DNA: TGTGCCAGCAGCTTAAACGGGGGGAACACCGGGGAGCTGTTTTTT
V gene: TRBV20-1; D gene: .; J gene: TRBJ2-7; clone size: many; CDR3 protein: CSASWGRRSYEQYF; CDR3 DNA: TGCAGTGCTAGTTGGGGGAGGAGGTCTTACGAGCAGTACTTC
V gene: TRBV5-4; D gene: TRBD2; J gene: TRBJ2-3; clone size: .; CDR3 protein: CASSLRAGRGTDTQYF; CDR3 DNA: TGTGCCAGCAGCTTGCGAGCGGGGAGGGGCACAGATACGCAGTATTTT
V gene: TRBV27; D gene: .; J gene: TRBJ1-1; clone size: once; CDR3 protein: CASSRWNTEAFF; CDR3 DNA: TGTGCCAGCAGTCGGTGGAACACTGAAGCTTTCTTT
V gene: TRBV27; D gene: .; J gene: TRBJ2-2; clone size: .; CDR3 protein: CASCPPGGTGELFF; CDR3 DNA: TGTGCCAGCTGCCCCCCCGGAGGCACCGGGGAGCTGTTTTTT
V gene: TRBV29-1; D gene: TRBD1; J gene: TRBJ1-4; clone size: .; CDR3 protein: CSVGARQGGLFF; CDR3 DNA: TGCAGCGTTGGGGCCCGACAGGGCGGACTGTTTTTT
V gene: TRBV2; D gene: .; J gene: TRBJ1-2; clone size: few; CDR3 protein: CASMAPADYGYTF; CDR3 DNA: TGTGCCAGCATGGCCCCTGCGGACTATGGCTACACCTTC
V gene: TRBV10-2; D gene: .; J gene: TRBJ2-7; clone size: .; CDR3 protein: CASSDLRVQYF; CDR3 DNA: TGCGCCAGCAGTGACTTACGGGTGCAGTACTTC
V gene: TRBV12-3/TRBV12-4; D gene: .; J gene: TRBJ2-1; clone size: many; CDR3 protein: CASSLVGNEQFF; CDR3 DNA: TGTGCCAGCAGTTTAGTCGGGAATGAGCAGTTCTTC
V gene: TRBV20-1; D gene: .; J gene: TRBJ1-1; clone size: .; CDR3 protein: CSARSDTEAFF; CDR3 DNA: TGCAGTGCTAGATCGGACACTGAAGCTTTCTTT
V gene: TRBV7-9; D gene: .; J gene: TRBJ2-2; clone size: .; CDR3 protein: CASVQDSHGELFF; CDR3 DNA: TGTGCCAGCGTACAGGACAGCCACGGGGAGCTGTTTTTT
V gene: TRBV7-9; D gene: TRBD1; J gene: TRBJ2-5; clone size: .; CDR3 protein: CASSPGQSQETQYF; CDR3 DNA: TGTGCCAGCAGTCCGGGACAGTCCCAAGAGACCCAGTACTTC
V gene: TRBV5-8; D gene: TRBD1; J gene: TRBJ1-2; clone size: .; CDR3 protein: CASRLGQGYGYTF; CDR3 DNA: TGTGCCAGCAGACTCGGACAGGGCTATGGCTACACCTTC
V gene: TRBV5-1; D gene: TRBD1; J gene: TRBJ2-5; clone size: .; CDR3 protein: CASSRDGQGAETQYF; CDR3 DNA: TGCGCCAGCAGCAGAGACGGACAGGGGGCAGAGACCCAGTACTTC
V gene: TRBV18; D gene: .; J gene: TRBJ1-2; clone size: .; CDR3 protein: CASSPRQGDNYGYTF; CDR3 DNA: TGTGCCAGCTCACCGAGACAAGGGGATAACTATGGCTACACCTTC
V gene: TRBV13; D gene: .; J gene: TRBJ2-1; clone size: .; CDR3 protein: CASSSPTSNEQFF; CDR3 DNA: TGTGCCAGCAGCTCCCCGACTAGCAATGAGCAGTTCTTC
V gene: TRBV4-1; D gene: TRBD1; J gene: TRBJ1-2; clone size: .; CDR3 protein: CASSLGQGALSYGYTF; CDR3 DNA: TGCGCCAGCAGCCTGGGACAGGGGGCCCTTTCCTATGGCTACACCTTC
V gene: TRBV5-4; D gene: TRBD1; J gene: TRBJ2-5; clone size: once; CDR3 protein: CASSLEGQRRLETQYF; CDR3 DNA: TGTGCCAGCAGCTTGGAGGGACAGCGGCGTCTGGAGACCCAGTACTTC
V gene: TRBV3-1/TRBV3-2; D gene: TRBD2; J gene: TRBJ2-7; clone size: .; CDR3 protein: CASSGRGGSYEQYF; CDR3 DNA: TGTGCCAGCAGCGGACGGGGGGGCTCCTACGAGCAGTACTTC
V gene: TRBV5-4; D gene: .; J gene: TRBJ2-5; clone size: .; CDR3 protein: CASSLRGAQTQYF; CDR3 DNA: TGTGCCAGCAGCTTGCGGGGGGCTCAGACCCAGTACTTC
V gene: TRBV27; D gene: .; J gene: TRBJ2-7; clone size: once; CDR3 protein: CASSLFPTGRGEQYF; CDR3 DNA: TGTGCCAGCAGTTTATTCCCCACAGGGAGAGGCGAGCAGTACTTC
V gene: TRBV5-1; D gene: .; J gene: TRBJ2-1; clone size: .; CDR3 protein: CASSLGQGLYNEQFF; CDR3 DNA: TGCGCCAGCAGCTTGGGACAAGGACTCTACAATGAGCAGTTCTTC